The entry below gives a single T cell receptor (beta chain) sequence along with its context. What it binds is not known. The PCR made use of 60 Vbeta and 13 Jbeta primers. Here immunoSEQ multiplex PCR was the method, and the copy in TCRdb shows in-frame clones only, minus some. There are approximately 130,000 clones in the sample; over 70% occur only once, and nearly 9.5% lies in the top ten. This entry is derived from a study of cytomegalovirus exposure and HLA in healthy donors. This CDR3 spans 15 amino acids. Germline CDR1 is MNHEY and CDR2 is SMNVEV (reference sequence). J lost 3 bases, V lost 2 bases, and 4 bases had no gene match. Findings of the study overall: Across donors, presence/absence analyses took sequencing depth to be roughly uniform.

The chain recombines TRBV27 with TRBJ1-5, with 7 bases that match TRBD1. The sequenced material came from PBMCs. The receptor was isolated from a woman aged 45-60 years in good health and CMV-seropositive. CDR3 DNA: TGTGCCAGCAGTTTAAACAGGGGACTCAATCAGCCCCAGCATTTT. Translated, it gives CASSLNRGLNQPQHF.